The 8 T cell receptor beta chains in this list originate from one sample, sequenced in a study of cytomegalovirus exposure and HLA in healthy donors. It was with 60 Vbeta and 13 Jbeta primers that the PCR ran. Measured with immunoSEQ multiplex PCR; TCRdb has only the in-frame clones, and not every one. The sample holds some 200,000 clones; 82% are singletons and the top ten take roughly 1.6%. Sequenced material: PBMCs. The receptors were gathered from a woman between 18 and 29 years old in good health and CMV-seronegative.

This clone came up once. The genes are TRBV7-9 and TRBJ2-5, with a weak D call TRBD2 (5 bases). The CDR3 totals 13 residues. Germline lookup yields CDR1 SEHNR and CDR2 FQNEAQ (reference sequence). V was cut by 5 bases and J by 2 bases, with 9 bases left in between. The CDR3, as DNA: TGTGCCAGCAGCCGTCGGGAACAAGAGACCCAGTACTTC. Translation: CASSRREQETQYF.

This chain joins TRBV29-1 and TRBJ1-4; tentative D call: TRBD1 (6 bases). This CDR3 has 14 amino acids. Germline CDR1 reads SQVTM; CDR2 reads ANQGSEA. Trimming removed 6 bases from V and 7 bases from J, with 18 bases in between. DNA of the CDR3: TGCAGCGTAGATACAGGGTCCCGGACTGAAAAACTGTTTTTT. Its protein product is CSVDTGSRTEKLFF.

The chain links TRBV7-2 to TRBJ1-6; D is unresolved. The V and J ends lost 3 bases and 7 bases respectively, with 10 bases between them. The CDR3 contains 14 residues. Per germline, CDR1 SGHTA and CDR2 FQGNSA. The CDR3 nucleotides read TGTGCCAGCAGCTTGACACTTCACAATTCACCCCTCCACTTT. Translation gives CASSLTLHNSPLHF.

This chain uses TRBV11-2 with TRBJ1-2; D gene uncertain. The CDR3 length is 17 residues. The ends were cut back, 2 bases at V and 6 bases at J, with 22 bases in the middle. Germline V gene sequence: CDR1 SGHAT, CDR2 FQNNGV. The CDR3 loop reads CASSLFLNTGGQNGYTF. The CDR3 nucleotides read TGTGCCAGCAGCTTATTCTTGAACACCGGTGGGCAAAATGGCTACACCTTC.

The chain has TRBV28 and TRBJ2-7; the D gene is possibly TRBD2 (6 bases). The CDR3 length is 15 residues. Germline CDR1 is MDHEN and CDR2 is SYDVKM. V lost 1 base and J 2 bases, leaving 12 bases between the germline ends. CDR3 loop: CASSLLTSRTYEQYF. In nucleotides, the CDR3 is TGTGCCAGCAGTTTATTAACTAGCCGTACCTACGAGCAGTACTTC.

This sequence joins TRBV29-1 and TRBJ1-5; TRBD1 agrees at 8 bases. V lost 4 bases to trimming and J lost 7 bases; unmatched junction nucleotides: 3. The length of the CDR3 is 12 residues. Per the germline V gene, CDR1 is SQVTM and CDR2 is ANQGSEA. The CDR3 here is CSVGQGFQPQHF. As DNA, the CDR3 is TGCAGCGTTGGACAGGGGTTCCAGCCCCAGCATTTT. Looking up the rest from reference TRBV29-1 and TRBJ1-5 gives the full variable domain: SAVISQKPSRDICQRGTSLTIQCQVDSQVTMMFWYRQQPGQSLTLIATANQGSEATYESGFVIDKFPISRPNLTFSTLTVSNMSPEDSSIYLCSVGQGFQPQHFGDGTRLSIL.

This clone has more than one count but fewer than ten. This sequence joins TRBV5-6 and TRBJ2-7; no firm D call. Germline CDR1 reads SGHDT; CDR2 reads YYEEEE. CDR3 length: 11 amino acids. V was pared by 4 bases and J by 3 bases, with 5 bases between. The CDR3 is CASSIYYEQYF. The CDR3 DNA sequence: TGTGCCAGCAGCATCTACTACGAGCAGTACTTC.

The chain recombines TRBV9 with TRBJ2-1, with no clear D. CDR3 length equals 14 residues. V was pared by 2 bases and J by 0 bases, with 6 bases between. The V gene's germline CDR1 is SGDLS and CDR2 YYNGEE. CDR3 nucleotide sequence: TGTGCCAGCAGCGTCGCTAGCTCCTACAATGAGCAGTTCTTC. It is translated as CASSVASSYNEQFF.